This entry lists 12 T cell receptor beta chains sequenced from one sample in a study of PD-L1 blockade in urothelial cancer. TCRdb's table, derived via immunoSEQ multiplex PCR, lists solely in-frame clones and lacks some. Of about 37,000 clones listed, over 65% are singletons. This specimen consisted of PBMCs, obtained around atezolizumab (anti-PD-L1) treatment. Receptors were obtained from a man in his sixties with urothelial cancer.

The rearrangement uses TRBV23-1 and TRBJ2-7; D is possibly TRBD2 (5 bases). TRBV23-1 is identified as an open reading frame with a role that is uncertain. The CDR3 is 14 amino acids. Deletions cut 4 bases from V and 6 bases from J, with 16 bases between. CDR3 bases: TGCGCCAGCAGTCGACCGGGCCAACGGGGCGAGCAGTACTTC. This translates into CASSRPGQRGEQYF.

The chain couples TRBV5-1 to TRBJ1-3; TRBD1 matches 7 bases. Germline CDR1 reads SGHRS; CDR2 reads YFSETQ. The J segment lost 0 bases and the V segment lost 4 bases, leaving 4 bases of the junction unmatched. This CDR3 has 15 residues. The CDR3 loop reads CASSPGTVSGNTIYF. The CDR3 DNA sequence: TGCGCCAGCAGCCCAGGGACAGTCTCTGGAAACACCATATATTTT. The entire variable domain, with the rest obtained from reference TRBV5-1 and TRBJ1-3, is as follows: KAGVTQTPRYLIKTRGQQVTLSCSPISGHRSVSWYQQTPGQGLQFLFEYFSETQRNKGNFPGRFSGRQFSNSRSEMNVSTLELGDSALYLCASSPGTVSGNTIYFGEGSWLTVV.

This rearrangement joins TRBV7-3 to TRBJ2-3, with D possibly being TRBD2 (5 bases). Germline V CDR1 and CDR2: SGHTA, FQGTGA. The CDR3 totals 15 residues. V was trimmed by 0 bases and J by 2 bases, leaving 9 bases between them. CDR3 nucleotides: TGTGCCAGCAGCTTAACGTCGGGGTTCACAGATACGCAGTATTTT. This translates into CASSLTSGFTDTQYF.

The chain recombines TRBV5-4 with TRBJ2-7; 7 bases are shared with TRBD2. CDR1 and CDR2 (germline): SGHNT, YYREEE (reference sequence). Trimming at V came to 1 base and at J to 4 bases, leaving 8 bases not matched to a gene. The CDR3 consists of 15 residues. CDR3 region: CASSLSFRGGYEQYF. CDR3 in DNA: TGTGCCAGCAGCTTGTCATTCCGGGGAGGGTACGAGCAGTACTTC.

The V call is TRBV7-9, the J call TRBJ1-6; D is perhaps TRBD1 (6 bases). Per germline, CDR1 SEHNR and CDR2 FQNEAQ (reference sequence). V lost 3 bases, J lost 10 bases, and 16 bases lay in between. The CDR3 length is 15 residues. CDR3 in DNA: TGTGCCAGCAGCTTCGGGGGGCCCTCCGAATCACCCCTCCACTTT. This sequence encodes CASSFGGPSESPLHF.

The V gene is TRBV2, the J gene TRBJ1-1, with D perhaps matching TRBD1 (5 bases). Germline CDR1 SNHLY, CDR2 FYNNEI. Trimming shortened V by 6 bases and J by 6 bases, and 17 bases separated the two germline ends. The CDR3 is 14 amino acids. The CDR3 bases are TGTGCCAGCAGGCCACCGGGACTCTTCGCTGAAGCTTTCTTT. It encodes CASRPPGLFAEAFF. Filled out from reference TRBV2 and TRBJ1-1, the complete variable domain reads EPEVTQTPSHQVTQMGQEVILRCVPISNHLYFYWYRQILGQKVEFLVSFYNNEISEKSEIFDDQFSVERPDGSNFTLKIRSTKLEDSAMYFCASRPPGLFAEAFFGQGTRLTVV.

This rearrangement joins TRBV15 to TRBJ1-2; D uncertain. Germline-derived CDR1 and CDR2 are LNHNV and YYDKDF (reference sequence). Trimming pared 8 bases from V and 8 bases from J, leaving 15 bases between. The CDR3 is made up of 12 amino acids. CDR3 region: CATHFGEKGYTF. The CDR3 region has the DNA TGTGCCACCCACTTCGGGGAAAAAGGCTACACCTTC. Full variable domain (outside the CDR3, taken from reference TRBV15 and TRBJ1-2): DAMVIQNPRYQVTQFGKPVTLSCSQTLNHNVMYWYQQKSSQAPKLLFHYYDKDFNNEADTPDNFQSRRPNTSFCFLDIRSPGLGDTAMYLCATHFGEKGYTFGSGTRLTVV.

V gene TRBV18 combines with J gene TRBJ1-1; D not resolved. Between the trimmed V and J ends, which lost 3 bases and 0 bases, there was a span of 14 bases. The germline gives CDR1 KGHSH, CDR2 LQKENI. This CDR3 is built from 16 residues. The chain's CDR3 is CASSPRVADLNTEAFF. DNA of the CDR3: TGTGCCAGCTCACCGAGGGTTGCGGATCTGAACACTGAAGCTTTCTTT.

CDR3 sequence (DNA): TGTGCCAGCAGCTCCGGGACTAGCGGGGGGAACACAGATACGCAGTATTTT. The encoded protein is CASSSGTSGGNTDTQYF. The rearrangement uses TRBV5-6 and TRBJ2-3; 15 bases align to TRBD2. The V gene's germline CDR1 is SGHDT and CDR2 YYEEEE. After removal of 3 bases from V and 2 bases from J, the junction contained 4 bases not matched to a gene. This CDR3 is 17 amino acids long.

The chain combines TRBV5-4 with TRBJ2-7, with TRBD1 as a possible D gene (5 bases). The CDR3 extends over 14 amino acids. Germline values: CDR1 SGHNT, CDR2 YYREEE (reference sequence). The V end lost 2 bases, the J end lost 7 bases, and 16 bases lay between the germline ends. CDR3 DNA: TGTGCCAGCAGCTTAAGGGGCCCTCAAGGGGAGCAGTACTTC. Translation gives CASSLRGPQGEQYF.

This sequence joins TRBV5-5 and TRBJ1-4, with D possibly TRBD1 on 5 matching bases. Germline CDR1 SGHKS, CDR2 YYEKEE (reference sequence). The CDR3 runs to 13 residues. The V end lost 4 bases, the J end lost 4 bases, and 8 bases lay between the germline ends. The CDR3 DNA is TGTGCCAGCAGCACTGACAGTAATGAAAAACTGTTTTTT. Translation gives CASSTDSNEKLFF.

The rearrangement links TRBV29-1 to TRBJ2-1, with a weak D call TRBD2 (6 bases). Germline V gene sequence: CDR1 SQVTM, CDR2 ANQGSEA. The CDR3 totals 11 residues. Between the trimmed V and J ends, which lost 7 bases and 8 bases, there was a span of 12 bases. The CDR3 is CSGGTYHEQFF. CDR3 coding DNA: TGCAGCGGTGGGACTTACCATGAGCAGTTCTTC.